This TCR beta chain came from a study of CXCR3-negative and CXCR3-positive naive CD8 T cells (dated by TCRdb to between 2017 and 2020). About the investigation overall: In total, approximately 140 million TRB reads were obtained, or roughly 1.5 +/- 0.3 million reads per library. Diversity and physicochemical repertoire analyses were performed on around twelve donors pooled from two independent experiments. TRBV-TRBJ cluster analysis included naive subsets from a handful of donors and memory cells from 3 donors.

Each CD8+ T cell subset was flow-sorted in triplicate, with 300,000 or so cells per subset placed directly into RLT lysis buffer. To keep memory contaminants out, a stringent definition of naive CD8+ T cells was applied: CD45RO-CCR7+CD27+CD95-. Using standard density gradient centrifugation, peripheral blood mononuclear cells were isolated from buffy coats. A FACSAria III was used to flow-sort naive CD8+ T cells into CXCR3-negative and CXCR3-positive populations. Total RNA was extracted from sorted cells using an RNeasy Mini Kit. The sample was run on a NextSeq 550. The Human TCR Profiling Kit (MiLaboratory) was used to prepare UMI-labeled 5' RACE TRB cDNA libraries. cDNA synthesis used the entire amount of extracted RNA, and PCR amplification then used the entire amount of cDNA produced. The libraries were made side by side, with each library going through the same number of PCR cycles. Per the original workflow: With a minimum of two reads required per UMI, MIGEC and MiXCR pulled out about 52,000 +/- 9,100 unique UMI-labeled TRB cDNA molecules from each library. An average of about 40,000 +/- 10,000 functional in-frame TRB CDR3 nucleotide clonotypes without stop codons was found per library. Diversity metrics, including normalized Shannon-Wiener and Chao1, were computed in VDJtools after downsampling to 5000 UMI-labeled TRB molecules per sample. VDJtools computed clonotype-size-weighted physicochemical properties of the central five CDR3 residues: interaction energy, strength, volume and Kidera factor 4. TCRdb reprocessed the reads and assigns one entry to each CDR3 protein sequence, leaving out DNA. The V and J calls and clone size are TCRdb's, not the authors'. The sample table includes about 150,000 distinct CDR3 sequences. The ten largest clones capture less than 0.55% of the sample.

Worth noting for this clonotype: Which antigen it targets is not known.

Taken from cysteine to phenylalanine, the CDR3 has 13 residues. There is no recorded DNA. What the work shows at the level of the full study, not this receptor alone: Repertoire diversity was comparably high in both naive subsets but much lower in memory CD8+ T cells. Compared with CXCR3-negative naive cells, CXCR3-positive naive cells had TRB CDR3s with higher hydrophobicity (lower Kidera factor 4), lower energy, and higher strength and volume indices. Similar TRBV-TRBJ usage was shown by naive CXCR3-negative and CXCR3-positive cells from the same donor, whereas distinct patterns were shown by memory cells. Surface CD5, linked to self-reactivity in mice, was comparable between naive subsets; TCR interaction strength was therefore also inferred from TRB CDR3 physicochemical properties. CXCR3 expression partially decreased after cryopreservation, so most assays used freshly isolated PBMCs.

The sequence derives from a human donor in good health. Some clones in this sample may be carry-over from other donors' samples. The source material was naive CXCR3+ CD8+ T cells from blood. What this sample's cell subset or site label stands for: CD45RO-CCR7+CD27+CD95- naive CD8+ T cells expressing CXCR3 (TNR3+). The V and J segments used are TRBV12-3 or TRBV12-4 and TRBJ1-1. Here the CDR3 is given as CASSFQEETEAFF.